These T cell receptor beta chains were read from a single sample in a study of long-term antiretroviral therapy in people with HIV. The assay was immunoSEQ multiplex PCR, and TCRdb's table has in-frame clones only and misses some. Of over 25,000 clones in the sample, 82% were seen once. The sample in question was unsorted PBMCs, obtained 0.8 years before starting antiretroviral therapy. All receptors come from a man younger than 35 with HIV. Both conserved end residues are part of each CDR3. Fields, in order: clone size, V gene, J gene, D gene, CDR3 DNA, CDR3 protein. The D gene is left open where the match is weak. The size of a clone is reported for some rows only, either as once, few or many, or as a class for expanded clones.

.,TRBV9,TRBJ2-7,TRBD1,TGTGCCAGCAGTCCAGACAGGGGGCCCTCCTACGAGCAGTACTTC,CASSPDRGPSYEQYF
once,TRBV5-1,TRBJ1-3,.,TGCGCCAGCAGCTTGACAGGTTGGGGAAACACCATATATTTT,CASSLTGWGNTIYF
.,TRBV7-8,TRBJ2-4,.,TGTGCCAGCAGCGGGACGGTAGCCAAAAACATTCAGTACTTC,CASSGTVAKNIQYF
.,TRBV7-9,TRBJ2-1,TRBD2,TGTGCCAGCGGGCGCGGGAGGGGGGCCTACAATGAGCAGTTCTTC,CASGRGRGAYNEQFF
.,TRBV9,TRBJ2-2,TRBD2,TGTGCCAGCAGCGTAGGTCTAGCGGGGGCCGGGGAGCTGTTTTTT,CASSVGLAGAGELFF
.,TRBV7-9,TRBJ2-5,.,TGTGCCAGCAGCTTAGTAGGGGAGACCCAGTACTTC,CASSLVGETQYF
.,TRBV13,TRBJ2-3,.,TGTGCCAGCAGCTTTACAGATACGCAGTATTTT,CASSFTDTQYF
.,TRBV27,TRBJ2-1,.,TGTGCCAGCAGTTTATACCCTACTGTATACAATGAGCAGTTCTTC,CASSLYPTVYNEQFF
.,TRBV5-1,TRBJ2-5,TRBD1,TGCGCCAGCAGCTTGGGAGGGGACAGGGTAGAGACCCAGTACTTC,CASSLGGDRVETQYF
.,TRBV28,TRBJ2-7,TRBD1,TGTGCCAGCAGTGAAAGACGATCGACAGGGCTAGATTCCTACGAGCAGTACTTC,CASSERRSTGLDSYEQYF
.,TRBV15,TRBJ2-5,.,TGTGCCACCAGCAGAGGACTGTTAGAGACCCAGTACTTC,CATSRGLLETQYF
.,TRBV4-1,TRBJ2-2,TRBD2,TGCGCCAGCAGCCATCCTACCGACAGGCGGGAGGCCGGGGAGCTGTTTTTT,CASSHPTDRREAGELFF
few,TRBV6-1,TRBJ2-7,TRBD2,TGTGCCAGCAGTGAGGGTCTAGCGGGAGTCTACGAGCAGTACTTC,CASSEGLAGVYEQYF
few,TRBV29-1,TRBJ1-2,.,TGCAGCGTTGTTGCGGGGCATGGCTACACCTTC,CSVVAGHGYTF
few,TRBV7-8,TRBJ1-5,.,TGTGCCAGCAGCTTAGATCGGGGAATGGGCAATCAGCCCCAGCATTTT,CASSLDRGMGNQPQHF
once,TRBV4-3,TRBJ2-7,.,TGCGCCAGCAGCCCAGCCAGGGGTTACGAGCAGTACTTC,CASSPARGYEQYF
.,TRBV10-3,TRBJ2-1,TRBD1,TGTGCCATCAGCGGACAGGGCAGCTACAATGAGCAGTTCTTC,CAISGQGSYNEQFF
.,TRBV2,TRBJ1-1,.,TGTGCCAGCAGTGGGTTTGCCGCGGGGGCTGAAGCTTTCTTT,CASSGFAAGAEAFF
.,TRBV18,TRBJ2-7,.,TGTGCCAGCTCACCGGAGGGTCGGGGGGAGCAGTACTTC,CASSPEGRGEQYF
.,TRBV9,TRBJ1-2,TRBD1,TGTGCCAGCAGCACCCGACAGGGTCGTGGCTACACCTTC,CASSTRQGRGYTF
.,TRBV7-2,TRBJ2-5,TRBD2,TGTGCCAGCAGCTTAGGACCTAGCGGGCGGGGGGAGACCCAGTACTTC,CASSLGPSGRGETQYF
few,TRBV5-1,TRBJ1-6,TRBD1,TGCGCCAGCAGCATGACAGGGAGGGATTCACCCCTCCACTTT,CASSMTGRDSPLHF
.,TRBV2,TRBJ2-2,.,TGTGCCAGCAGTGAGTCCCAGGCGGCCGGGGAGCTGTTTTTT,CASSESQAAGELFF
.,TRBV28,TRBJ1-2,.,TGTGCCAGCAGTCCAACGACATGGGCCTATGGCTACACCTTC,CASSPTTWAYGYTF
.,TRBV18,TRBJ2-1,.,TGTGCCAGCTCTCAGGACTCGCTCTCCTACAATGAGCAGTTCTTC,CASSQDSLSYNEQFF
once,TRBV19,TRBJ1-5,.,TGTGCCAGTAGTCGTGGGGGGACCGCCGGCAATCAGCCCCAGCATTTT,CASSRGGTAGNQPQHF
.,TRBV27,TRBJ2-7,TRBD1,TGTGCCAGCAGTTTAGAGGCGACAGGGGTTTACTACGAGCAGTACTTC,CASSLEATGVYYEQYF
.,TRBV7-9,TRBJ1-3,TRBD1,TGTGCCAGCAGCGCCCGACAGGGGCTCTCTGGAAACACCATATATTTT,CASSARQGLSGNTIYF
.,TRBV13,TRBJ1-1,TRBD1,TGTGCCAGCAGCTTATCCCCGGGACAGGGGAACACTGAAGCTTTCTTT,CASSLSPGQGNTEAFF
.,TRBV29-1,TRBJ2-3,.,TGCAGCGTTGGGCACACAGATACGCAGTATTTT,CSVGHTDTQYF
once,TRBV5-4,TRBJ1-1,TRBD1,TGTGCCAGCAGCTTGGTGCCCCAGACAGGGATAGCTTTCTTT,CASSLVPQTGIAFF
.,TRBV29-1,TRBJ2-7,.,TGCAGCGTTGAAGAGGGGGAGGCCTACGAGCAGTACTTC,CSVEEGEAYEQYF
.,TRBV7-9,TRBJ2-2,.,TGTGCCAGCAGCTTAGTAATGCCCGGGGAGCTGTTTTTT,CASSLVMPGELFF
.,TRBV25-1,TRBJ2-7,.,TGTGCCAGCAGTGGAAAGGGGGGCCTTGCCTCCTACGAGCAGTACTTC,CASSGKGGLASYEQYF
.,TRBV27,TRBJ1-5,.,TGTGCCAGCAGTTTATTTCCAGGGGAGGTCCAGCATTTT,CASSLFPGEVQHF
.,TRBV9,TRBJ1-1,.,TGTGCCAGCAGCGTAGATACAGGGTCCCCCACTAACACTGAAGCTTTCTTT,CASSVDTGSPTNTEAFF
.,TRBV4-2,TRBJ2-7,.,TGTGCCAGCAGCCAAGAAAACGGGGGCTCCTACGAGCAGTACTTC,CASSQENGGSYEQYF
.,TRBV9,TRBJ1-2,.,TGTGCCAGCAGCCAGGGTTCTCAAGACTATGGCTACACCTTC,CASSQGSQDYGYTF
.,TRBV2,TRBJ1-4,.,TGTGCCAGCAGCACATCACAGGGACCCCTTGGGAAACTGTTTTTT,CASSTSQGPLGKLFF
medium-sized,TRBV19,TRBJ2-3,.,TGTGCCAGTAGTCCTACCCCAGGGTATAGCACAGATACGCAGTATTTT,CASSPTPGYSTDTQYF
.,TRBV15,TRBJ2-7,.,TGTGCCACCAGCACCCAGTACCTGTACGAGCAGTACTTC,CATSTQYLYEQYF